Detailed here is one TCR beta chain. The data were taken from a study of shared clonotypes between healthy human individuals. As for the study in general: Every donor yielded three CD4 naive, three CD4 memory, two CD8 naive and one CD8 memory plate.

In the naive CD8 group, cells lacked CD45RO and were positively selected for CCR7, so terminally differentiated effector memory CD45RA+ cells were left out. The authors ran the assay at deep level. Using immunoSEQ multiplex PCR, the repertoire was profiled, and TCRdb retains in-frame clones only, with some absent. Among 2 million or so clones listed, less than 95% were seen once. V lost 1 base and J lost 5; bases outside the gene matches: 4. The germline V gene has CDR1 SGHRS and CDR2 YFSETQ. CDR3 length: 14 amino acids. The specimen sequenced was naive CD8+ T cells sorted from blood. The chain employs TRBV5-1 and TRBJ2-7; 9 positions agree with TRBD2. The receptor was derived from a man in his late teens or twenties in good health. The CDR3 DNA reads TGCGCCAGCAGCTTGTTTAGCGGGAGTGACGAGCAGTACTTC. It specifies CASSLFSGSDEQYF.